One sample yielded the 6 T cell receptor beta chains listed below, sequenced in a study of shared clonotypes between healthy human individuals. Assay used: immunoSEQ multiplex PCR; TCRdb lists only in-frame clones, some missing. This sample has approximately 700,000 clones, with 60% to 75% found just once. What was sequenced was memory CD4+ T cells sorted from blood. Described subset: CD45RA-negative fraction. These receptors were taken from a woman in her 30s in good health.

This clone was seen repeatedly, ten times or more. This chain's CDR3 is CASSLQTGELFF. The DNA for the CDR3 is TGTGCCAGCAGCCTCCAAACCGGGGAGCTGTTTTTT. This sequence joins TRBV7-8 and TRBJ2-2; no definite D call. The CDR3 runs 12 residues. V was cut by 5 bases and J by 5 bases, with 6 bases left in between. Germline V gene sequence: CDR1 SGHVS, CDR2 FQNEAQ.

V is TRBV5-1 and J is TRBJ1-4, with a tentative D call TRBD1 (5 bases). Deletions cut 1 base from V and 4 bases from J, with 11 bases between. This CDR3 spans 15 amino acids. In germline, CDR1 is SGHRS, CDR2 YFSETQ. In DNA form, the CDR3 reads TGCGCCAGCAGCTTGTCAGGGATGGGTAATGAAAAACTGTTTTTT. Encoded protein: CASSLSGMGNEKLFF.

The CDR3 nucleotides read TGTGCCAGCAGTACCGGGACGGCCTTCTACGAGCAGTACTTC. Translated, it gives CASSTGTAFYEQYF. The V call is TRBV2, the J call TRBJ2-7; D could derive from TRBD1 or TRBD2 (5 bases each). CDR3 length equals 14 residues. From germline, CDR1 is SNHLY and CDR2 FYNNEI. V shed 5 bases and J shed 3 bases, with 14 bases lying between them. Based on the CDR3 plus reference TRBV2 and TRBJ2-7, the full variable domain is EPEVTQTPSHQVTQMGQEVILRCVPISNHLYFYWYRQILGQKVEFLVSFYNNEISEKSEIFDDQFSVERPDGSNFTLKIRSTKLEDSAMYFCASSTGTAFYEQYFGPGTRLTVT.

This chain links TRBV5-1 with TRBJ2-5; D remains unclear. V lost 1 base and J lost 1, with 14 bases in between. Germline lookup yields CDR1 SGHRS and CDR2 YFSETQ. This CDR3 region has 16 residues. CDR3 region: CASSLFVGNTQETQYF. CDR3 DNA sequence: TGCGCCAGCAGCTTGTTTGTGGGGAATACCCAAGAGACCCAGTACTTC.

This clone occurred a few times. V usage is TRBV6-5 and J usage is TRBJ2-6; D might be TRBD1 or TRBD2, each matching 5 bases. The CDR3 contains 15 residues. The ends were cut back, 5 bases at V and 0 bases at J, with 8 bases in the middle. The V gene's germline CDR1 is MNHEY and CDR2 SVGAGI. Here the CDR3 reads CASSGDASGANVLTF. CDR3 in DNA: TGTGCCAGCAGTGGGGACGCCTCTGGGGCCAACGTCCTGACTTTC.

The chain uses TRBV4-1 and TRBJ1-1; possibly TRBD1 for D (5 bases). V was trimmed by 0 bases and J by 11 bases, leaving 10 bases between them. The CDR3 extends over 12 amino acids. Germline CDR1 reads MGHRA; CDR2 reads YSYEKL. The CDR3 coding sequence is TGCGCCAGCAGCCAAGAGGGCAGGGTGGCTTTCTTT. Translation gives CASSQEGRVAFF.